This paragraph reports one T cell receptor (beta chain). The antigen remains undetermined. The donors, healthy Caucasians from Russia, were aged roughly 6 to 100. The record originates from a study of blood T cells in healthy people across ages. A second PCR, run for about 7 to 11 cycles, used a sample-barcoded 5' primer plus a J-beta primer mix. TCRdb analysed the 5' RACE reads with MiXCR anew, one entry per CDR3 protein. The table has roughly 680,000 distinct CDR3 sequences, around half seen once. Regarding the study as a whole: Estimates of total diversity, which came from one million sequenced T cells, were considered to be underestimates. Naive and antigen-experienced cells could not be conclusively compared, given unsorted PBMCs. Per-million-T-cell TCR beta diversity fell roughly linearly with age.

The sequencing sample was made of blood. This receptor was identified in a woman aged 55-70 years in good health.

The CDR3 DNA follows: TGTGCCAGCAGTCAAAACACGGGGCATGGCTACACCTTC. Amino acid sequence: CASSQNTGHGYTF. The V gene is TRBV12-3 or TRBV12-4, the J gene TRBJ1-2; the D gene is possibly TRBD1 (5 bases). V lost 5 bases and J 6 bases, leaving 13 bases between the germline ends. This CDR3 region has 13 residues.